A single sample is the source of the 25 T cell receptor beta chains below, sequenced in a study of blood T cell repertoires in COVID-19. Repertoires were generated with immunoSEQ multiplex PCR, while TCRdb's copy carries only in-frame clones and drops some. The repertoire includes roughly 200,000 clones, 80% to 90% of them detected once, and approximately 9% sits in the top ten. The specimen sequenced was peripheral blood. The source is a man aged 35 to 55 with active or convalescent COVID-19.

The chain recombines TRBV5-1 with TRBJ2-6; D not certain. V lost 1 base and J lost 0, with 5 bases in between. CDR1 is SGHRS and CDR2 is YFSETQ in the germline V gene. The CDR3 loop spans 15 amino acids. CDR3 DNA sequence: TGCGCCAGCAGCTTGAGTAGCTCTGGGGCCAACGTCCTGACTTTC. Protein: CASSLSSSGANVLTF.

The rearrangement uses TRBV6-5 and TRBJ1-2, with TRBD1 identical over 8 bases. The length of the CDR3 is 13 residues. Germline CDR1 and CDR2: MNHEY and SVGAGI. J lost 5 bases, V lost 6 bases, and 5 bases had no gene match. CDR3 amino acids: CASRKTGEYGYTF. In DNA form, the CDR3 reads TGTGCCAGCAGAAAGACAGGGGAATATGGCTACACCTTC.

The gene calls are TRBV10-3 and TRBJ1-5; possibly TRBD1 for D (5 bases). The germline V and J ends were trimmed by 0 bases and 4 bases, with 7 bases remaining between them. CDR3 length equals 14 residues. Germline-derived CDR1 and CDR2 are ENHRY and SYGVKD. CDR3 coding DNA: TGTGCCATCAGTGAGTCACAGGAAAATCAGCCCCAGCATTTT. Amino acids: CAISESQENQPQHF.

V gene TRBV24-1 combines with J gene TRBJ2-1; 9 bases fit TRBD2. The ends lost 3 bases at V and 7 bases at J; junction bases unmatched: 21. The CDR3 runs to 20 residues. CDR1 and CDR2 (germline): KGHDR, SFDVKD. CDR3 in amino acids: CATSDPGGRREGLAWNEQFF. For the CDR3, the DNA is TGTGCCACCAGTGATCCCGGGGGGAGGAGGGAAGGACTAGCGTGGAATGAGCAGTTCTTC.

The chain is built from TRBV19 and TRBJ1-5; 10 positions agree with TRBD1. CDR1 is LNHDA and CDR2 is SQIVND in the germline V gene (reference sequence). J lost 0 bases, V lost 5 bases, and 13 bases had no gene match. The CDR3 totals 19 residues. As DNA, the CDR3 is TGTGCCAGTAGTCGAAAACCCGGGACAGGGGATCTTAGCAATCAGCCCCAGCATTTT. Its translation is CASSRKPGTGDLSNQPQHF. Full variable domain (missing parts from reference TRBV19 and TRBJ1-5): DGGITQSPKYLFRKEGQNVTLSCEQNLNHDAMYWYRQDPGQGLRLIYYSQIVNDFQKGDIAEGYSVSREKKESFPLTVTSAQKNPTAFYLCASSRKPGTGDLSNQPQHFGDGTRLSIL.

The table lists this clone with a few counts. The genes are TRBV29-1 and TRBJ1-2; D uncertain. With 3 bases removed from V and 4 bases from J, the gap between germline ends came to 12 bases. Germline loops: CDR1 SQVTM, CDR2 ANQGSEA. The CDR3 runs to 13 residues. CDR3 protein: CSVDRSTGYGYTF. The CDR3 coding sequence is TGCAGCGTTGACAGGTCTACCGGCTATGGCTACACCTTC.

The gene calls are TRBV7-9 and TRBJ2-3, with 8 nucleotides matching TRBD2. V shed 5 bases and J 0 bases; nucleotides not matched to a gene: 7. CDR1 SEHNR and CDR2 FQNEAQ come from the germline V gene (reference sequence). The CDR3 runs 16 residues. The CDR3 DNA reads TGTGCCAGCAGCACGCGCGGGGGGCTAAGCACAGATACGCAGTATTTT. It yields the protein CASSTRGGLSTDTQYF.

The chain has TRBV27 and TRBJ1-5; 7 bases line up with TRBD1. CDR3 length equals 13 residues. Trimming at V came to 5 bases and at J to 6 bases, leaving 4 bases not matched to a gene. Looked up from germline, CDR1 is MNHEY and CDR2 is SMNVEV (reference sequence). CDR3 coding DNA: TGTGCCAGCAGTATCTACAGGGGTCAGCCCCAGCATTTT. Translating gives CASSIYRGQPQHF.

The chain links TRBV30 to TRBJ1-4, with D possibly being TRBD1 (5 bases). The CDR3 is 14 residues long. From germline, CDR1 is GTSNPN and CDR2 SVGIG (reference sequence). V was clipped by 4 bases and J by 7 bases, with 16 bases between them. CDR3: CAWTTQGGSEKLFF. The CDR3 DNA reads TGTGCCTGGACTACTCAGGGAGGGAGTGAAAAACTGTTTTTT.

The chain carries TRBV4-1 and TRBJ2-7; 7 positions match TRBD1. Germline CDR1 reads MGHRA; CDR2 reads YSYEKL. Trimming at V came to 1 base and at J to 2 bases, leaving 11 bases not matched to a gene. There are 17 residues in the CDR3. CDR3 DNA: TGCGCCAGCAGCCAAGGCGCGGCCGGGACAGCGGCCTACGAGCAGTACTTC. This codes for CASSQGAAGTAAYEQYF.

The chain has TRBV25-1 and TRBJ1-1; 8 nucleotides line up with TRBD1. The trim removed 6 bases at V and 10 bases at J, leaving 10 bases unmatched. CDR3 size: 13 residues. CDR1 MGHDK and CDR2 SYGVNS come from the germline V gene. The CDR3 sequence is CASSPQGALGAFF. The CDR3 nucleotides read TGTGCCAGCAGCCCTCAGGGGGCGCTGGGAGCTTTCTTT.

The rearrangement links TRBV30 to TRBJ1-1; maybe TRBD1 (6 bases). This CDR3 is 14 amino acids long. Germline lookup yields CDR1 GTSNPN and CDR2 SVGIG (reference sequence). Deletions cut 5 bases from V and 0 bases from J, with 13 bases between. CDR3 region: CAWGRGQVNTEAFF. CDR3 DNA sequence: TGTGCCTGGGGGAGGGGACAAGTGAACACTGAAGCTTTCTTT.

This chain uses TRBV2 with TRBJ1-1; no firm D call. V was pared by 7 bases and J by 4 bases, with 16 bases between. The germline V gene encodes CDR1 SNHLY and CDR2 FYNNEI. The CDR3 sequence is 14 residues long. The CDR3 protein is CASKSTLFTTEAFF. For the CDR3, the DNA is TGTGCCAGCAAATCCACTCTGTTTACCACTGAAGCTTTCTTT.

The chain joins TRBV6-2 or TRBV6-3 to TRBJ1-2, with D tentatively TRBD1 (6 bases). The CDR3 loop spans 16 amino acids. V dropped 0 bases and J dropped 8 bases, with 19 bases sitting between them. Germline lookup yields CDR1 MNHEY and CDR2 SVGEGT. The CDR3, as DNA: TGTGCCAGCAGTTACTCGAACAGGGCAGTTCCTAGCGGCTACACCTTC. It specifies CASSYSNRAVPSGYTF.

In the case of this clone: A junction boundary mismatches the germline segment, possibly from a read error. V is TRBV30 and J is TRBJ1-2; tentative D call: TRBD1 (6 bases). This CDR3 is built from 11 residues. The germline V gene encodes CDR1 GTSNPN and CDR2 SVGIG (reference sequence). CDR3 in DNA: TGTGCCTGGAGTGTATTTCCCGGACAGCTCTTC. Translation gives CAWSVFPGQLF. Using reference TRBV30 and TRBJ1-2 for the parts outside the CDR3, the full variable domain is SQTIHQWPATLVQPVGSPLSLECTVEGTSNPNLYWYRQAAGRGLQLLFYSVGIGQISSEVPQNLSASRPQDRQFILSSKKLLLSDSGFYLCAWSVFPGQLFGSGTRLTVV.

The chain is built from TRBV7-9 and TRBJ2-5; D might be TRBD2 (7 bases). The CDR3 contains 15 residues. V gave up 5 bases and J gave up 4 bases, with 17 bases separating them. Germline values: CDR1 SEHNR, CDR2 FQNEAQ (reference sequence). The CDR3 nucleotides are TGTGCCAGCAGCCAAGGGGGGGGCTCGAGAGAGACCCAGTACTTC. This sequence encodes CASSQGGGSRETQYF.

V is TRBV7-2 and J is TRBJ2-3; 9 nucleotides align to TRBD1. The junction had 8 bases not matched to a gene; V was cut back by 5 bases and J by 2 bases. CDR1 and CDR2 (germline): SGHTA, FQGNSA. The CDR3 loop spans 16 amino acids. In nucleotides, the CDR3 is TGTGCCAGCAGCGGCAGGACAGGGGCCCCCACAGATACGCAGTATTTT. Translating it yields CASSGRTGAPTDTQYF.

V usage is TRBV13 and J usage is TRBJ1-2; no clear D. The CDR3 is 15 amino acids. Germline CDR1 is PRHDT and CDR2 is FYEKMQ (reference sequence). Trimming shortened V by 5 bases and J by 1 base, and 14 bases separated the two germline ends. CDR3 bases: TGTGCCAGCAGCCCGACGGGGTCGGTTAACTATGGCTACACCTTC. Protein: CASSPTGSVNYGYTF.

The chain uses TRBV30 and TRBJ2-1; tentatively, D is TRBD2 (6 bases). V lost 1 base and J lost 4, with 17 bases in between. Germline V gene sequence: CDR1 GTSNPN, CDR2 SVGIG (reference sequence). This CDR3 spans 16 amino acids. Here the CDR3 reads CAWSGGSGYLYNEQFF. The CDR3 DNA reads as TGTGCCTGGAGTGGGGGAAGCGGGTACCTGTACAATGAGCAGTTCTTC.

This rearrangement joins TRBV27 to TRBJ2-7; tentatively, D is TRBD2 (7 bases). The CDR3 consists of 14 residues. Looked up from germline, CDR1 is MNHEY and CDR2 is SMNVEV (reference sequence). V was cut by 3 bases and J by 7 bases, with 16 bases left in between. This CDR3 reads CASSFLRGAGEQYF. The CDR3 nucleotides read TGTGCCAGCAGTTTCTTACGGGGGGCGGGGGAGCAGTACTTC.

The chain couples TRBV30 to TRBJ1-5, with 12 nucleotides matching TRBD1. This CDR3 region has 17 residues. From germline, CDR1 is GTSNPN and CDR2 SVGIG (reference sequence). Germline trimming cut 1 base from V and 2 bases from J; bases unmatched to any gene: 6. CDR3 sequence: CAWSGDRGQGGNQPQHF. For the CDR3, the DNA is TGTGCCTGGAGTGGGGACAGGGGGCAGGGAGGCAATCAGCCCCAGCATTTT.

J is TRBJ1-1 and V is TRBV10-3; D unclear. Germline CDR1 is ENHRY and CDR2 is SYGVKD. The V end was cut by 10 bases, the J end by 5 bases, with 17 bases between. The CDR3 totals 13 residues. CDR3 sequence (DNA): TGTGCCACAACAGCCCAAATTAATACTGAAGCTTTCTTT. Its protein product is CATTAQINTEAFF.

The rearrangement uses TRBV10-2 and TRBJ2-3, with 10 nucleotides matching TRBD2. This CDR3 has 17 residues. The V and J ends lost 6 bases and 0 bases, in that order; junction bases with no gene match: 9. Germline V gives CDR1 WSHSY, CDR2 SAAADI. CDR3 nucleotides: TGCGCCAGCAGACCCGGGACTAGCGTTCTTAGCACAGATACGCAGTATTTT. It codes for CASRPGTSVLSTDTQYF.

Note on this clone: In the same sample, other DNA sequences code for this CDR3. The chain recombines TRBV29-1 with TRBJ1-1; 7 positions match TRBD1. Germline CDR1 and CDR2: SQVTM and ANQGSEA. The CDR3 is 13 residues long. V was clipped by 3 bases and J by 1 base; unmatched bases: 2. In DNA form, the CDR3 reads TGCAGCGTTGATTCAGGGGGGAACACTGAAGCTTTCTTT. Protein product: CSVDSGGNTEAFF.

This clone was recorded only once. The genes are TRBV6-4 and TRBJ2-2, with 8 bases lining up with TRBD1. V dropped 7 bases and J dropped 1; count of bases not matched to a gene: 8. The CDR3 sequence is 16 residues long. The V gene's germline CDR1 is MRHNA and CDR2 SNTAGT. CDR3 nucleotides: TGTGCCAGCACCCAAGCCGGGACAGGGAACACCGGGGAGCTGTTTTTT. This sequence encodes CASTQAGTGNTGELFF.